This T cell receptor (beta chain) was identified during a study of shared clonotypes between healthy human individuals. Germline assignment: CDR1 SGHAT and CDR2 FQNNGV. There are 13 residues in the CDR3. V shed 7 bases and J 7 bases; nucleotides not matched to a gene: 7. In the naive CD8 group, cells lacked CD45RO and were positively selected for CCR7, so terminally differentiated effector memory CD45RA+ cells were left out. Study-level findings and limits: Expectations were that clonotype sharing among donors would be affected by sequencing depth. When compared with the clonotypes that were shared by all four sorted-subset donors, the non-shared clonotypes turned out to have lower generation probabilities.

Comments on this clone: The target antigen is unknown.

Every immunoSEQ plate was one replicate of a subset's evenly spread DNA. Authors' analysis steps: For the immunoSEQ data, sequences were junction-only without quality scores, so filtering differed. Sequencing was performed with immunoSEQ multiplex PCR; in TCRdb, only in-frame clones are kept and a portion is missing. D and trimming were read from the DNA, whereas the V and J calls and clone size are those reported in that table. The sample yields roughly 1,800,000 clones, about 95% seen once. The sequence was collected from a man between 18 and 35 years old in good health. The sample consisted of naive CD8+ T cells sorted from blood. The chain uses TRBV11-2 and TRBJ2-3; TRBD2 matches 8 bases. Written as DNA, the CDR3 is TGTGCCAGCACGGCGGGAGGACGTTATACGCAGTATTTT. Its translation: CASTAGGRYTQYF.